Below are 5 T cell receptor beta chains sequenced from a single sample in a study of PD-L1 blockade in urothelial cancer. The time point is: pretreatment peripheral blood. The assay was immunoSEQ multiplex PCR, and TCRdb's table has in-frame clones only and misses some. The repertoire holds roughly 120,000 clones, about 88% seen once, with 2.5% to 3.5% in the top ten. Source: PBMCs, taken around atezolizumab (anti-PD-L1) treatment. These receptors originate from a man aged 50 to 59 with urothelial cancer.

Only one count was recorded for this clone. The CDR3 loop is CASSPVAGESYEQYF. CDR3 DNA: TGTGCCAGCAGCCCCGTAGCGGGAGAGAGCTACGAGCAGTACTTC. The rearrangement joins TRBV7-9 to TRBJ2-7; 9 bases fit TRBD2. CDR1 is SEHNR, CDR2 FQNEAQ, per germline (reference sequence). Germline trimming cut 5 bases from V and 3 bases from J; bases unmatched to any gene: 8. This CDR3 spans 15 amino acids.

The V call is TRBV28, the J call TRBJ2-5; 11 bases fit TRBD2. With V trimmed by 5 bases and J by 1 base, 18 bases remained unmatched. Germline V lookup: CDR1 MDHEN, CDR2 SYDVKM. The CDR3 has 20 amino acids. The DNA for the CDR3 is TGTGCCAGCAGTAAATTACCTGGACTAGCGGGTGATTTAGGCCAAGAGACCCAGTACTTC. It translates to CASSKLPGLAGDLGQETQYF.

This clone has ten or more counts. The V call is TRBV7-2, the J call TRBJ1-2, with 7 bases identical to TRBD1. Germline lookup yields CDR1 SGHTA and CDR2 FQGNSA. CDR3 length: 15 residues. The V segment lost 1 base and the J segment 5 bases; nucleotides outside the gene matches: 7. This CDR3 reads CASSLGSGQIYGYTF. In DNA form, the CDR3 reads TGTGCCAGCAGCTTAGGGTCGGGACAGATTTATGGCTACACCTTC.

The genes are TRBV6-1 and TRBJ1-1; 7 bases map to TRBD1. CDR1 is MNHNS and CDR2 is SASEGT in the germline V gene. The length of the CDR3 is 13 residues. V was clipped by 5 bases and J by 7 bases; unmatched bases: 7. CDR3 region: CASSKTGVGEAFF. CDR3 sequence (DNA): TGTGCCAGCAGTAAAACAGGGGTGGGTGAAGCTTTCTTT.

The genes are TRBV21-1 and TRBJ2-2; the D segment call TRBD2 is taken from the table without a DNA check. TRBV21-1 represents a pseudogene. The CDR3 runs 21 residues. The CDR3 nucleotides are TGTGCCAGCAGCAAATGCCCGAGGGGAAATAGCGGGAAGGGTAACACCGGGGAGCTGTTTTTT. It specifies CASSKCPRGNSGKGNTGELFF.